A selection of T cell receptor beta chains follows, all from one sample in a study of T cells expressing NK-cell markers. TCRdb reprocessed the 5' RACE reads and stores each CDR3 protein as one record, lacking DNA. The table lists over 150,000 distinct CDR3 sequences. Sequencing used blood T cells: a sorted CD56 or NKG2C T cell subset, CD4+ or CD8+ T cells, or bulk PBMC T cells (not recorded which). The receptors shown here come from a man between 18 and 69 years old in good health. CDR3s include the opening cysteine and the closing phenylalanine or tryptophan.

cdr3_aa,j_call,v_call
CASSQVVGNTGELFF,TRBJ2-2,TRBV4-1
CASSFDSRQDPGYNEQFF,TRBJ2-1,TRBV12-3/TRBV12-4
CASSLASNNEQFF,TRBJ2-1,TRBV5-6
CASSQVDSPYNEQFF,TRBJ2-1,TRBV4-1
CASRPAGGGTDTQYF,TRBJ2-3,TRBV27
CASSFNGQNQETQYF,TRBJ2-5,TRBV12-3/TRBV12-4
CASSQGAGNDEKLFF,TRBJ1-4,TRBV4-2
CASSDAGQNYEQYF,TRBJ2-7,TRBV2
CASRTWVPGQGNYEQYF,TRBJ2-7,TRBV5-1
CSAPVIEETQYF,TRBJ2-5,TRBV20-1
CASSLIFSGANVLTF,TRBJ2-6,TRBV12-3/TRBV12-4
CSARDPDFRTGAQETQYF,TRBJ2-5,TRBV20-1
CASSSLAGGDTQYF,TRBJ2-3,TRBV12-3/TRBV12-4
CASSVRPRSYEQYF,TRBJ2-7,TRBV27
CAISESWLAGASTDTQYF,TRBJ2-3,TRBV10-3
CSAREGGTNEKLFF,TRBJ1-4,TRBV20-1
CAWSWVGGTEAFF,TRBJ1-1,TRBV30
CASSYGGTYEQYF,TRBJ2-7,TRBV7-9
CASSSGSENTQYF,TRBJ2-3,TRBV7-8
CASSAWGSGGLQFF,TRBJ2-1,TRBV6-1
CASSETGKLFSPLHF,TRBJ1-6,TRBV2
CASSERPPGQGMNTEAFF,TRBJ1-1,TRBV2